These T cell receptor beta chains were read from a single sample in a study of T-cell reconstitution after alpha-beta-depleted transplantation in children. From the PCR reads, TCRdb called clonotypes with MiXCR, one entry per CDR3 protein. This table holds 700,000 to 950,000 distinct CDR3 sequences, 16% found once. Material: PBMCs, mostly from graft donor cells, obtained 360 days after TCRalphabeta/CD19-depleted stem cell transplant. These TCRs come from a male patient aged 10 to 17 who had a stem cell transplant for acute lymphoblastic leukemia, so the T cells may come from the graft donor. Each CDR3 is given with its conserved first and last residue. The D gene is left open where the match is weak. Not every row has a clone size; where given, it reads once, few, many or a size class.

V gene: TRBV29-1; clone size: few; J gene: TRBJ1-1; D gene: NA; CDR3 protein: CSVEDRHRAHTEAFF; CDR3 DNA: TGCAGCGTTGAAGATCGTCACAGGGCCCACACTGAAGCTTTCTTT
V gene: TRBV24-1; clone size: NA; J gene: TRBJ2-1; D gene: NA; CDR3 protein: CATSDLGGERVQFF; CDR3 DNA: TGTGCCACCAGTGATTTGGGTGGGGAAAGGGTGCAGTTCTTC
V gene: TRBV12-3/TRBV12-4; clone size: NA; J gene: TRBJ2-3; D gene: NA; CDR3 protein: CASSRLGSADTQYF; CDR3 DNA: TGTGCCAGCAGCCGACTAGGCTCGGCAGATACGCAGTATTTT
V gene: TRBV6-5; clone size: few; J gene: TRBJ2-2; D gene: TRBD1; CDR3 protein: CASSPWTGVPGELFF; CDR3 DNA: TGTGCCAGCAGCCCCTGGACAGGGGTTCCCGGGGAGCTGTTTTTT
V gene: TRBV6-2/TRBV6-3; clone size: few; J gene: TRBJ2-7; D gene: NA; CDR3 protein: CASSYPTEEQYF; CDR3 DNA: TGTGCCAGCAGTTACCCCACGGAAGAGCAGTACTTC
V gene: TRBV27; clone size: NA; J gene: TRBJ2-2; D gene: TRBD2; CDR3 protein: CASYWTSGIAGELFF; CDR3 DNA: TGTGCCAGCTACTGGACTAGCGGGATTGCCGGGGAGCTGTTTTTT
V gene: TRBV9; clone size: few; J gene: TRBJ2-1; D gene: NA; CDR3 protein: CASSVGLAREQFF; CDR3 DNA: TGTGCCAGCAGCGTCGGACTGGCCCGTGAGCAGTTCTTC
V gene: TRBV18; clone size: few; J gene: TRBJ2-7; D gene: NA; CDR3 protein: CASSPQGSGEQYF; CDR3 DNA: TGTGCCAGCTCACCCCAAGGGTCTGGCGAGCAGTACTTC
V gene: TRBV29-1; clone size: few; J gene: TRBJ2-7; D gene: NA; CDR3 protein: CSVPLGTESSYEQYF; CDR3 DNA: TGCAGCGTCCCCCTAGGGACCGAGAGCTCCTACGAGCAGTACTTC
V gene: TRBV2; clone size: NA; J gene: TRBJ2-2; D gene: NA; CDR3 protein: CASSEEGVTGELFF; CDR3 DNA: TGTGCCAGCAGTGAAGAAGGGGTTACCGGGGAGCTGTTTTTT